This TCR beta chain is drawn from a study of cytotoxic CD8 clonotypes in ibrutinib-treated CLL. Study-level findings and limits: Clonality went higher at ibrutinib response and then dropped back toward baseline at progression.

With respect to this clone: Its antigen is as yet unknown.

Libraries were prepared by immunoSEQ multiplex PCR; TCRdb keeps only in-frame clonotypes and omits some of them. This sample carries 130,000 to 150,000 clones, roughly 90% of them seen once, and the ten largest clones take more than 10%. This specimen consisted of PBMCs, obtained after 12 months of ibrutinib treatment. The TCR comes from a human donor with chronic lymphocytic leukemia.

The CDR3 here is CASSYTTYYEQYF. The CDR3 DNA reads TGTGCCAGCAGCTATACAACATACTACGAGCAGTACTTC. V is TRBV11-2 and J is TRBJ2-7, with no clear D. This CDR3 comprises 13 residues. Germline lookup yields CDR1 SGHAT and CDR2 FQNNGV. V gave up 4 bases and J gave up 3 bases, with 10 bases separating them.